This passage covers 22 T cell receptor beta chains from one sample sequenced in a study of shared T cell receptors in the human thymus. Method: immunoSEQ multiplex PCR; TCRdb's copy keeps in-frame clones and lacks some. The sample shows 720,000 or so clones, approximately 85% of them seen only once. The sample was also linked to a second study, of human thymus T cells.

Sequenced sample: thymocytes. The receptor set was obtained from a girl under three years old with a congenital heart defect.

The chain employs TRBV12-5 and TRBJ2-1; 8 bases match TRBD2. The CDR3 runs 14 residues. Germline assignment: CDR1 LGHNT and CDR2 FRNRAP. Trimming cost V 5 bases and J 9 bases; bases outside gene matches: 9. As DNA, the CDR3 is TGTGCTAGTGGTACCGGGGGGGCCGGTTGTGAGCAGTTCTTC. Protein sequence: CASGTGGAGCEQFF.

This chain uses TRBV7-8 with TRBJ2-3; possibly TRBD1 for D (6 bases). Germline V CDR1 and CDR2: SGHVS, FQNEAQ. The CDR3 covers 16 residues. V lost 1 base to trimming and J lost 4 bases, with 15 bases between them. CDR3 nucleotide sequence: TGTGCCAGCAGCTTAGAGGCAGGGGCCCTCCCAGATACGCAGTATTTT. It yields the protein CASSLEAGALPDTQYF.

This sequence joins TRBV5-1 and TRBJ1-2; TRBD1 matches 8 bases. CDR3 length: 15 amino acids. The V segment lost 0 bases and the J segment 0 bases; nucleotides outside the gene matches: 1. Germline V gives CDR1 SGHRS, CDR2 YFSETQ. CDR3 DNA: TGCGCCAGCAGCTTGGGGACAGGGTCTAACTATGGCTACACCTTC. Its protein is CASSLGTGSNYGYTF.

CDR3 bases: TGTGCCAGCAGCTTGGGGTCTAGCGGGGCTTTATACAATGAGCAGTTCTTC. Protein: CASSLGSSGALYNEQFF. The V call is TRBV5-8, the J call TRBJ2-1, with 9 bases aligning to TRBD2. With V trimmed by 0 bases and J by 4 bases, 8 bases remained unmatched. This CDR3 contains 17 residues. The germline CDR1 and CDR2 sequences are SGHTS and YDEGEE.

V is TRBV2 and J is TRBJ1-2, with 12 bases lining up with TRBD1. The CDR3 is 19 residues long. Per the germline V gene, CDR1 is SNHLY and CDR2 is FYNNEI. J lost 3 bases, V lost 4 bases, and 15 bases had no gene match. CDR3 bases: TGTGCCAGCAGTGGACTATTGGGGACAGGGGGCCTAATAGACTATGGCTACACCTTC. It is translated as CASSGLLGTGGLIDYGYTF. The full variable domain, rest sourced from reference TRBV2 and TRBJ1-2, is EPEVTQTPSHQVTQMGQEVILRCVPISNHLYFYWYRQILGQKVEFLVSFYNNEISEKSEIFDDQFSVERPDGSNFTLKIRSTKLEDSAMYFCASSGLLGTGGLIDYGYTFGSGTRLTVV.

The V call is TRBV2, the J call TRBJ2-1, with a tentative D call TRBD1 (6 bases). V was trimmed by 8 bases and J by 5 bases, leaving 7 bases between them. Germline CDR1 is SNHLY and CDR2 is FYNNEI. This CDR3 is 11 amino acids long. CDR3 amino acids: CASGQHNEQFF. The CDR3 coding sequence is TGTGCCAGCGGACAGCACAATGAGCAGTTCTTC. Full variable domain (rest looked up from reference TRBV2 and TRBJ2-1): EPEVTQTPSHQVTQMGQEVILRCVPISNHLYFYWYRQILGQKVEFLVSFYNNEISEKSEIFDDQFSVERPDGSNFTLKIRSTKLEDSAMYFCASGQHNEQFFGPGTRLTVL.

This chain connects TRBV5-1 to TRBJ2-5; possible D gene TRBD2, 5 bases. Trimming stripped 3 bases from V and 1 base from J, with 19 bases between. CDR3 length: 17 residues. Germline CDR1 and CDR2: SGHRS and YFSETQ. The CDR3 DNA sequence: TGCGCCAGCAGCTCTAAGGACGGTAGGGAGCCCCAAGAGACCCAGTACTTC. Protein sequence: CASSSKDGREPQETQYF.

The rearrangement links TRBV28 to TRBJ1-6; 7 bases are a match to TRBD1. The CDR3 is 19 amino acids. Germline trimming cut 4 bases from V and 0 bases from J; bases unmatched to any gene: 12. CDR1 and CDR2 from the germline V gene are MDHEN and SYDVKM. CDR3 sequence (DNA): TGTGCCAGCAGTTCCCCGCGGGACAGCCGTAGCTCCTATAATTCACCCCTCCACTTT. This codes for CASSSPRDSRSSYNSPLHF.

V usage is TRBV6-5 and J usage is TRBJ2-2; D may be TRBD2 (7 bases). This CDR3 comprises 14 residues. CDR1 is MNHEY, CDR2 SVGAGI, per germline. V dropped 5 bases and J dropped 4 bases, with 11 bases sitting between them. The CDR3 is CASSPGGPTGELFF. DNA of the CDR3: TGTGCCAGCAGTCCGGGGGGCCCCACCGGGGAGCTGTTTTTT.

The CDR3 nucleotides are TGTGCCAGCAGTGAGGAGGGGCCTACGGGGGGGCCCAATGAGCAGTTCTTC. Translated, it gives CASSEEGPTGGPNEQFF. This chain links TRBV2 with TRBJ2-1, with TRBD2 identical over 8 bases. J was trimmed by 6 bases and V by 3 bases; bases with no gene match: 13. Germline loops: CDR1 SNHLY, CDR2 FYNNEI. CDR3 size: 17 residues.

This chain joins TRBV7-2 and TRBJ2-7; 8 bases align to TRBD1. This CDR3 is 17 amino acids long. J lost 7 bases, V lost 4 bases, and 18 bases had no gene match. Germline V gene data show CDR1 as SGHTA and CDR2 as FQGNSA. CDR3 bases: TGTGCCAGCAGCTCCATTGCCCCCCGCCAGGGGGCGTGTGAGCAGTACTTC. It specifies CASSSIAPRQGACEQYF.

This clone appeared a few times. The CDR3 loop is CASSLSLIGELNTEAFF. CDR3 in DNA: TGTGCCAGCAGCCTCTCTTTAATAGGGGAACTGAACACTGAAGCTTTCTTT. The chain uses TRBV7-6 and TRBJ1-1, with D perhaps TRBD1 (5 bases). Germline-derived CDR1 and CDR2 are SGHVS and FNYEAQ. With 5 bases removed from V and 0 bases from J, the gap between germline ends came to 19 bases. The CDR3 has 17 residues.

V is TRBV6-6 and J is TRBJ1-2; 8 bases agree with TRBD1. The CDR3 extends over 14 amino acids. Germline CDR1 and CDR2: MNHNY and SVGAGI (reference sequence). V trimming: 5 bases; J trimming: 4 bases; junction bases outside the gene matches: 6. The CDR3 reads CASSKRTGSYGYTF. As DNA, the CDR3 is TGTGCCAGCAGTAAGAGGACAGGGAGCTATGGCTACACCTTC.

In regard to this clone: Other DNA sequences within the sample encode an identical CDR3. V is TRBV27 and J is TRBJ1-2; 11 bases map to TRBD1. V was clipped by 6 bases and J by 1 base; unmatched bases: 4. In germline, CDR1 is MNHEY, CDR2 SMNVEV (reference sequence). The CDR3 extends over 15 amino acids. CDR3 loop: CASSLGQGGNYGYTF. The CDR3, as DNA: TGTGCCAGCAGCCTGGGACAGGGGGGTAACTATGGCTACACCTTC.

The CDR3 DNA reads TGTGCCAGCAGTTCACTAAAGTGTGAGAATGAAGCTTTCTTT. It encodes CASSSLKCENEAFF. This rearrangement joins TRBV28 to TRBJ1-1; no reliable D call. Germline CDR1 is MDHEN and CDR2 is SYDVKM. The CDR3 is 14 residues long. With 4 bases removed from V and 7 bases from J, the gap between germline ends came to 16 bases.

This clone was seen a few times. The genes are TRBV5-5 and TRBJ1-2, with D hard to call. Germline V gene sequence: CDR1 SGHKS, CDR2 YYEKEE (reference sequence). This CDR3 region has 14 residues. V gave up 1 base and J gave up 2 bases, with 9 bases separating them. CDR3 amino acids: CASSLSQRNYGYTF. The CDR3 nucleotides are TGTGCCAGCAGCTTGTCACAGAGAAACTATGGCTACACCTTC.

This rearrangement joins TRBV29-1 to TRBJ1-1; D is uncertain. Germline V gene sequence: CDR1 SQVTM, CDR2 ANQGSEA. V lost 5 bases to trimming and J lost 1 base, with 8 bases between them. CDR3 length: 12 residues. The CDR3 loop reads CSVPGGNTEAFF. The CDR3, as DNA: TGCAGCGTTCCTGGCGGGAACACTGAAGCTTTCTTT.

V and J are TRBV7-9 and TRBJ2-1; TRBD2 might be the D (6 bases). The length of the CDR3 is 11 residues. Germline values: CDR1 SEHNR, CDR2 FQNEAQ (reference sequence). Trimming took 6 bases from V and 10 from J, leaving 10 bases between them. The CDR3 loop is CASSPSVEQFF. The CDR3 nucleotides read TGTGCCAGCAGTCCTAGCGTCGAGCAGTTCTTC.

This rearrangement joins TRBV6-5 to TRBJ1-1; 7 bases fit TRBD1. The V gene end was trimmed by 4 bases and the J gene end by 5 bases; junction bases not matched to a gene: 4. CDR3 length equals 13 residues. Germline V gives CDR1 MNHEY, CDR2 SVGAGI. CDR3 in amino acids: CASSLFRGTEAFF. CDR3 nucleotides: TGTGCCAGCAGTTTGTTCAGGGGGACTGAAGCTTTCTTT.

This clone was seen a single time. CDR3 in amino acids: CASSSLAGEGDTQYF. CDR3 DNA sequence: TGTGCCAGCAGCTCTCTAGCGGGGGAAGGAGATACGCAGTATTTT. V and J are TRBV7-3 and TRBJ2-3; 10 nucleotides line up with TRBD2. Trimming at V came to 4 bases and at J to 5 bases, leaving 6 bases not matched to a gene. Germline V gene lookup returns CDR1 SGHTA and CDR2 FQGTGA. The CDR3 is 15 residues long.

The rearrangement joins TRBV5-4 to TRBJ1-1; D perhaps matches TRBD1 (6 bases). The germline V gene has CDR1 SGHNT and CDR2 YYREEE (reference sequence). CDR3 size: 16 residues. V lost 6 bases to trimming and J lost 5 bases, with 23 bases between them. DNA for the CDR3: TGTGCCAGCATTAAGGGGGACGAGGCCAAGGGAACTGAAGCTTTCTTT. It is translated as CASIKGDEAKGTEAFF.

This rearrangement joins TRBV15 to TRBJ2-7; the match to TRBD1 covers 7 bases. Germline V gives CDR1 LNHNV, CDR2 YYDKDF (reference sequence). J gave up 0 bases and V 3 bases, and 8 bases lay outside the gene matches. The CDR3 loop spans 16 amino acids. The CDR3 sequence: CATSRQEGTDSYEQYF. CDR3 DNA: TGTGCCACCAGCAGGCAGGAAGGGACAGACTCCTACGAGCAGTACTTC.